The clone carrying this TCR beta chain was seen a few times. This CDR3 has 17 amino acids. Germline V gene lookup returns CDR1 SGHRS and CDR2 YFSETQ. Trimming took off 0 bases at V and 0 bases at J, with 10 bases between the two ends. After constant-region reverse-primer amplification, full-length variable regions underwent semi-nested PCR with Nested Universal Primer A. TCRdb re-called the 5' RACE reads with MiXCR, one entry per CDR3 protein. The sample comprises roughly 54,000 distinct CDR3 sequences, roughly 15% of which are singletons, and 2% to 2.5% rests with the top ten. The rearrangement links TRBV5-1 to TRBJ2-6, with D hard to call. The source material was naive CD4+ T cells sorted from blood. Subset denoted: naive CD4+ T cells, CD4+CD45RA+CD25-. This receptor was obtained from a female donor with breast cancer. CDR3 residues: CASSLAPAGSGANVLTF. The CDR3 DNA reads as TGCGCCAGCAGCTTGGCCCCGGCTGGCTCTGGGGCCAACGTCCTGACTTTC.